A single sample gave rise to the 32 T cell receptor beta chains below, sequenced in a study of PD-1 blockade in classical Hodgkin lymphoma. Sequencing was performed with immunoSEQ multiplex PCR; in TCRdb, only in-frame clones are kept and a portion is missing. The profile covers about 27,000 clones, with about 72% appearing a single time and 3% to 4.5% taken by the ten largest. The sample's time point: cycle 4 day 1 (C4D1), after five to seven weeks of nivolumab. The patients all showed relapse after autologous stem cell transplantation, while their brentuximab vedotin exposure varied. The input for sequencing was peripheral blood mononuclear cells (PBMCs), taken before the fourth cycle of nivolumab. Source of these receptors: a human donor with classical Hodgkin lymphoma.

This clone was found once. The rearrangement joins TRBV7-6 to TRBJ2-3; no clear D gene. Germline lookup yields CDR1 SGHVS and CDR2 FNYEAQ. This CDR3 spans 14 amino acids. V was pared by 4 bases and J by 0 bases, with 8 bases between. The CDR3 DNA reads TGTGCCAGCAGCTCCCATCCTAGCACAGATACGCAGTATTTT. This encodes CASSSHPSTDTQYF. Full variable domain (missing parts from reference TRBV7-6 and TRBJ2-3): GAGVSQSPRYKVTKRGQDVALRCDPISGHVSLYWYRQALGQGPEFLTYFNYEAQQDKSGLPNDRFSAERPEGSISTLTIQRTEQRDSAMYRCASSSHPSTDTQYFGPGTRLTVL.

This clone was seen just once. J is TRBJ2-7 and V is TRBV6-1; D is undetermined. Trimming took off 4 bases at V and 3 bases at J, with 13 bases between the two ends. This CDR3 is 14 amino acids long. Per germline, CDR1 MNHNS and CDR2 SASEGT. As DNA, the CDR3 is TGTGCCAGCAGTGGAATAGGCCCCAGCTACGAGCAGTACTTC. Its protein is CASSGIGPSYEQYF.

The chain joins TRBV19 to TRBJ1-1; 7 positions agree with TRBD1. The CDR3 runs 14 residues. In germline, CDR1 is LNHDA, CDR2 SQIVND (reference sequence). V shed 5 bases, J shed 7 bases, and the junction held 10 bases outside the gene matches. The CDR3 DNA follows: TGTGCCAGTAGTCCTAAGAGGGGGCAGGTTGAAGCTTTCTTT. Translation gives CASSPKRGQVEAFF.

The sample holds one count of this clone. V and J are TRBV5-6 and TRBJ1-4; D gene unclear. Germline V gives CDR1 SGHDT, CDR2 YYEEEE. There are 15 residues in the CDR3. V lost 7 bases, J lost 5 bases, and 18 bases lay in between. The CDR3 here is CASGRAGNSNEKLFF. For the CDR3, the DNA is TGTGCCAGCGGGCGAGCCGGGAACTCAAATGAAAAACTGTTTTTT.

Here the CDR3 DNA reads TGTGCCAGCAGTGAAAGAGGGAACACCGGGGAGCTGTTTTTT. Translated: CASSERGNTGELFF. The rearrangement uses TRBV25-1 and TRBJ2-2; D not resolved. Per the germline V gene, CDR1 is MGHDK and CDR2 is SYGVNS. Trimming cost V 2 bases and J 1 base, with 5 bases left between them. This CDR3 is 14 amino acids long. Supplemented by reference TRBV25-1 and TRBJ2-2, the full variable domain reads EADIYQTPRYLVIGTGKKITLECSQTMGHDKMYWYQQDPGMELHLIHYSYGVNSTEKGDLSSESTVSRIRTEHFPLTLESARPSHTSQYLCASSERGNTGELFFGEGSRLTVL.

V gene TRBV4-3 combines with J gene TRBJ2-3; 7 bases line up with TRBD2. V was pared by 0 bases and J by 1 base, with 16 bases of the junction left unmatched. Germline CDR1 and CDR2: LGHNA and YSLEER. The CDR3 length is 20 residues. The CDR3 protein is CASSQELGRGGRGGTDTQYF. The CDR3 bases are TGCGCCAGCAGCCAAGAACTAGGACGAGGCGGGAGAGGGGGCACAGATACGCAGTATTTT.

The chain has TRBV5-6 and TRBJ1-6; TRBD1 might be the D (6 bases). Germline assignment: CDR1 SGHDT and CDR2 YYEEEE. V was trimmed by 4 bases and J by 6 bases, leaving 11 bases between them. This CDR3 comprises 14 residues. The CDR3 here is CASSPGTPNSPLHF. The DNA of the CDR3 is TGTGCCAGCAGCCCCGGGACACCTAATTCACCCCTCCACTTT.

The chain links TRBV19 to TRBJ2-2, with D tentatively TRBD1 (5 bases). The CDR3 has 15 amino acids. The V gene's germline CDR1 is LNHDA and CDR2 SQIVND (reference sequence). V was shortened by 3 bases and J by 4 bases, with 12 bases between the two germline ends. CDR3 DNA: TGTGCCAGTAGTATGTGGGTTCAGGGCACCGGGGAGCTGTTTTTT. This gives the protein CASSMWVQGTGELFF.

This chain connects TRBV7-6 to TRBJ1-1; weak D call: TRBD1 (6 bases). This CDR3 has 15 residues. The V gene's germline CDR1 is SGHVS and CDR2 FNYEAQ. The V gene lost 4 bases and the J gene lost 0 bases, with 12 bases spanning the gap. The CDR3 is CASSSEGDLNTEAFF. CDR3 DNA: TGTGCCAGCAGCTCGGAGGGGGATCTGAACACTGAAGCTTTCTTT.

The J gene is TRBJ2-7, the V gene TRBV30; D is unclear. Germline values: CDR1 GTSNPN, CDR2 SVGIG (reference sequence). CDR3 length equals 12 residues. Trimming cost V 2 bases and J 6 bases, with 11 bases left between them. CDR3 sequence reads: CAWSRSGFEQYF. CDR3 bases: TGTGCCTGGAGTCGTTCAGGATTCGAGCAGTACTTC.

CDR3 loop: CASSPGLGSYNEQFF. The CDR3 coding sequence is TGCGCCAGCAGCCCCGGACTAGGCTCCTACAATGAGCAGTTCTTC. The V gene is TRBV5-1, the J gene TRBJ2-1, with 7 positions matching TRBD2. This CDR3 has 15 residues. The germline V gene has CDR1 SGHRS and CDR2 YFSETQ. V lost 4 bases and J lost 0; bases outside the gene matches: 4.

The chain couples TRBV7-9 to TRBJ2-3, with D hard to call. Germline-derived CDR1 and CDR2 are SEHNR and FQNEAQ (reference sequence). V was pared by 4 bases and J by 0 bases, with 2 bases between. This CDR3 has 12 amino acids. The chain's CDR3 is CASSSSTDTQYF. The CDR3, as DNA: TGTGCCAGCAGCTCTAGCACAGATACGCAGTATTTT.

About this clone itself: The junction departs from the called germline gene at one end, perhaps through a read error. The gene calls are TRBV11-1 and TRBJ2-7; either TRBD1 or TRBD2 may supply D (5 bases each). This CDR3 comprises 15 residues. Germline V lookup: CDR1 SGHAT, CDR2 FQDESV (reference sequence). DNA for the CDR3: TGTGCCAGCACCTTAGGGACCAGCCGAACCTACGAGCAGTACTTC. It specifies CASTLGTSRTYEQYF.

CDR3 sequence (DNA): TGTGCCTGGAGTAAACTAGCGACCGGGGAGCTGTTTTTT. It is translated as CAWSKLATGELFF. The chain combines TRBV30 with TRBJ2-2, with 7 bases matching TRBD2. This CDR3 region has 13 residues. The ends lost 2 bases at V and 5 bases at J; junction bases unmatched: 2. Germline V CDR1 and CDR2: GTSNPN, SVGIG (reference sequence).

Here the CDR3 DNA reads TGCGCCAGCAGCCAAGAAGCTAGCGGGCCCTCTGGGGCCAACGTCCTGACTTTC. It is translated as CASSQEASGPSGANVLTF. The V call is TRBV4-1, the J call TRBJ2-6, with TRBD2 identical over 8 bases. This CDR3 is 18 amino acids long. Germline V gene sequence: CDR1 MGHRA, CDR2 YSYEKL. Trimming cost V 0 bases and J 0 bases; bases outside gene matches: 4.

To note about this clone: Within the sample, other DNA sequences also encode this same CDR3. This chain links TRBV27 with TRBJ1-1; the D is unclear. The CDR3 is 13 residues long. The V end was cut by 5 bases, the J end by 1 base, with 8 bases between. Germline V lookup: CDR1 MNHEY, CDR2 SMNVEV (reference sequence). The CDR3 DNA reads as TGTGCCAGCAGTCTCGGAGAGAACACTGAAGCTTTCTTT. This sequence encodes CASSLGENTEAFF.

V usage is TRBV6-1 and J usage is TRBJ2-2; 10 nucleotides agree with TRBD1. CDR3 length: 15 amino acids. Trimming cost V 7 bases and J 6 bases; bases outside gene matches: 8. CDR1 and CDR2 (germline): MNHNS, SASEGT. The CDR3 loop reads CASKEGTGVSGELFF. The CDR3 nucleotides are TGTGCCAGCAAGGAAGGGACAGGGGTCTCCGGGGAGCTGTTTTTT.

The chain employs TRBV5-6 and TRBJ1-5; D is unresolved. The germline gives CDR1 SGHDT, CDR2 YYEEEE. The CDR3 contains 14 residues. Trimming pared 0 bases from V and 2 bases from J, leaving 6 bases between. The CDR3: CASSLAVGNQPQHF. The CDR3 DNA sequence: TGTGCCAGCAGCTTGGCGGTGGGCAATCAGCCCCAGCATTTT.

This clone occurred a few times. The chain couples TRBV5-4 to TRBJ2-5; 7 nucleotides agree with TRBD2. CDR1 is SGHNT, CDR2 YYREEE, per germline (reference sequence). Trimming cost V 2 bases and J 4 bases; bases outside gene matches: 8. The CDR3 loop spans 15 amino acids. The CDR3 region is CASSFSGGEGETQYF. The CDR3 coding sequence is TGTGCCAGCAGCTTCTCGGGAGGAGAGGGAGAGACCCAGTACTTC.

This clone appeared a few times. The chain recombines TRBV4-2 with TRBJ2-7, with 8 positions matching TRBD2. This CDR3 is built from 16 residues. In germline, CDR1 is LGHNA, CDR2 YNFKEQ. The junction had 6 bases not matched to a gene; V was cut back by 0 bases and J by 2 bases. This CDR3 is CASSQEWAGGPYEQYF. CDR3 DNA sequence: TGTGCCAGCAGCCAAGAATGGGCGGGGGGACCCTACGAGCAGTACTTC.

The chain recombines TRBV4-2 with TRBJ1-1, with D maybe TRBD1 (5 bases). This CDR3 comprises 16 residues. Germline V gene data show CDR1 as LGHNA and CDR2 as YNFKEQ. The germline V and J ends were trimmed by 7 bases and 3 bases, with 21 bases remaining between them. The CDR3 nucleotides read TGTGCCAGCAACCGGGACGGTTCCCCTGAAGACACTGAAGCTTTCTTT. It specifies CASNRDGSPEDTEAFF.

This clone was counted between two and nine times. The CDR3 DNA reads TGTGCCAGCAGTTCCGGACAGGACCGAGGGTATGGCTACACCTTC. This codes for CASSSGQDRGYGYTF. This chain links TRBV28 with TRBJ1-2; TRBD1 matches at 7 bases. CDR1 and CDR2 (germline): MDHEN, SYDVKM. There are 15 residues in the CDR3. J was trimmed by 5 bases and V by 4 bases; bases with no gene match: 10.

The chain is built from TRBV7-9 and TRBJ1-1, with 7 bases lining up with TRBD1. Germline CDR1 and CDR2: SEHNR and FQNEAQ (reference sequence). The CDR3 contains 17 residues. J lost 5 bases, V lost 1 base, and 13 bases had no gene match. CDR3 in amino acids: CASSLVAAVGGRTEAFF. Here the CDR3 DNA reads TGTGCCAGCAGCTTAGTAGCGGCGGTAGGGGGCAGGACTGAAGCTTTCTTT.

The chain combines TRBV10-1 with TRBJ1-1; 10 bases map to TRBD1. CDR1 and CDR2 (germline): WNHNN, SYGVQD (reference sequence). Trimming at V came to 5 bases and at J to 4 bases, leaving 4 bases not matched to a gene. The CDR3 totals 14 residues. The CDR3 sequence is CASSPDRGLTEAFF. CDR3 nucleotides: TGCGCCAGCAGTCCCGACAGGGGGCTCACTGAAGCTTTCTTT.

This rearrangement joins TRBV5-1 to TRBJ1-4; D is ambiguous. The V and J ends lost 0 bases and 11 bases respectively, with 8 bases between them. This CDR3 has 12 amino acids. CDR1 is SGHRS and CDR2 is YFSETQ in the germline V gene. The CDR3: CASSLEASKLFF. CDR3 coding DNA: TGCGCCAGCAGCTTGGAGGCTTCCAAACTGTTTTTT.

V gene TRBV30 combines with J gene TRBJ1-3; D is uncertain. The V end was cut by 7 bases, the J end by 4 bases, with 8 bases between. Germline CDR1 reads GTSNPN; CDR2 reads SVGIG (reference sequence). The CDR3 extends over 11 amino acids. The CDR3 loop is CASRGGNTIYF. In DNA, the CDR3 is TGTGCCTCACGTGGGGGAAACACCATATATTTT.

The chain carries TRBV15 and TRBJ2-5, with D possibly being TRBD2 (7 bases). Germline lookup yields CDR1 LNHNV and CDR2 YYDKDF (reference sequence). Trimming removed 8 bases from V and 5 bases from J, with 15 bases in between. CDR3 length equals 13 residues. CDR3 loop: CATLAGARETQYF. The CDR3 nucleotides are TGTGCCACCCTTGCGGGGGCCAGGGAGACCCAGTACTTC.

CDR3 protein: CASSESSSGVRSTDTQYF. The CDR3 nucleotides read TGCGCCAGCAGTGAGTCGAGTAGCGGCGTACGGAGCACAGATACGCAGTATTTT. The chain employs TRBV10-2 and TRBJ2-3; D perhaps matches TRBD2 (6 bases). This CDR3 is built from 18 residues. Germline V gives CDR1 WSHSY, CDR2 SAAADI. V lost 0 bases and J 0 bases, leaving 16 bases between the germline ends.

This clone was seen a handful of times. The chain is built from TRBV28 and TRBJ2-1, with no clear D. V gave up 8 bases and J gave up 1 base, with 12 bases separating them. Looked up from germline, CDR1 is MDHEN and CDR2 is SYDVKM. The CDR3 covers 14 residues. CDR3 bases: TGTGCCAGCGGAGAGACCGTTTCCTACAATGAGCAGTTCTTC. Protein sequence: CASGETVSYNEQFF.

The J gene is TRBJ2-5, the V gene TRBV7-2; TRBD2 agrees at 9 bases. Germline V gene lookup returns CDR1 SGHTA and CDR2 FQGNSA. The CDR3 has 16 residues. The V and J ends lost 4 bases and 5 bases, in that order; junction bases with no gene match: 11. The CDR3, as DNA: TGTGCCAGCAGCTCCCTAGGCGGGACTAGCAGTGAGACCCAGTACTTC. It is translated as CASSSLGGTSSETQYF.

The chain employs TRBV7-8 and TRBJ1-5; the D is unclear. Germline V CDR1 and CDR2: SGHVS, FQNEAQ. The V and J ends lost 2 bases and 4 bases respectively, with 12 bases between them. The CDR3 totals 15 residues. This CDR3 is CASSLYDLGNQPQHF. The CDR3 DNA follows: TGTGCCAGCAGCTTATATGACCTGGGGAATCAGCCCCAGCATTTT.

The genes are TRBV6-1 and TRBJ1-5, with TRBD1 as a possible D gene (5 bases). The V end lost 10 bases, the J end lost 1 base, and 17 bases lay between the germline ends. This CDR3 is 15 amino acids long. The V gene's germline CDR1 is MNHNS and CDR2 SASEGT. CDR3 sequence reads: CATRRPGGSNQPQHF. The DNA of the CDR3 is TGTGCCACCCGACGCCCGGGGGGAAGCAATCAGCCCCAGCATTTT.